This T cell receptor (beta chain) appears in the sequencing data of a study of PD-1 blockade in classical Hodgkin lymphoma. The sample's time point: cycle 4 day 1 (C4D1), after less than 7 weeks of nivolumab. With no exception, relapse followed autologous stem cell transplantation in all patients, and brentuximab vedotin exposure varied. PBMCs were thawed, and CD8+ T cells were then isolated from them by magnetic negative selection. About this clone: The antigen is unknown.

The CDR3 sequence is 15 residues long. Germline V gene data show CDR1 as MNHNS and CDR2 as SASEGT. Losses at the gene ends were 7 bases for V and 4 bases for J; bases not matched to a gene: 9. Sequenced by immunoSEQ multiplex PCR; TCRdb stores in-frame clones only, minus some. The top ten hold roughly 18% of the sample, which has some 15,000 clones, about nine tenths seen once. Points from the study as a whole: Exclusion covered patients beginning nivolumab under 1 year post-ASCT.

This clonotype was obtained from a human donor with classical Hodgkin lymphoma. Material: CD8+ T cells from blood, obtained before the fourth cycle of nivolumab. The rearrangement joins TRBV6-1 to TRBJ2-1, with 8 bases aligning to TRBD1. Here the CDR3 reads CASKRDRGLYNEQFF. CDR3 DNA sequence: TGTGCCAGCAAAAGAGACAGGGGACTTTACAATGAGCAGTTCTTC.